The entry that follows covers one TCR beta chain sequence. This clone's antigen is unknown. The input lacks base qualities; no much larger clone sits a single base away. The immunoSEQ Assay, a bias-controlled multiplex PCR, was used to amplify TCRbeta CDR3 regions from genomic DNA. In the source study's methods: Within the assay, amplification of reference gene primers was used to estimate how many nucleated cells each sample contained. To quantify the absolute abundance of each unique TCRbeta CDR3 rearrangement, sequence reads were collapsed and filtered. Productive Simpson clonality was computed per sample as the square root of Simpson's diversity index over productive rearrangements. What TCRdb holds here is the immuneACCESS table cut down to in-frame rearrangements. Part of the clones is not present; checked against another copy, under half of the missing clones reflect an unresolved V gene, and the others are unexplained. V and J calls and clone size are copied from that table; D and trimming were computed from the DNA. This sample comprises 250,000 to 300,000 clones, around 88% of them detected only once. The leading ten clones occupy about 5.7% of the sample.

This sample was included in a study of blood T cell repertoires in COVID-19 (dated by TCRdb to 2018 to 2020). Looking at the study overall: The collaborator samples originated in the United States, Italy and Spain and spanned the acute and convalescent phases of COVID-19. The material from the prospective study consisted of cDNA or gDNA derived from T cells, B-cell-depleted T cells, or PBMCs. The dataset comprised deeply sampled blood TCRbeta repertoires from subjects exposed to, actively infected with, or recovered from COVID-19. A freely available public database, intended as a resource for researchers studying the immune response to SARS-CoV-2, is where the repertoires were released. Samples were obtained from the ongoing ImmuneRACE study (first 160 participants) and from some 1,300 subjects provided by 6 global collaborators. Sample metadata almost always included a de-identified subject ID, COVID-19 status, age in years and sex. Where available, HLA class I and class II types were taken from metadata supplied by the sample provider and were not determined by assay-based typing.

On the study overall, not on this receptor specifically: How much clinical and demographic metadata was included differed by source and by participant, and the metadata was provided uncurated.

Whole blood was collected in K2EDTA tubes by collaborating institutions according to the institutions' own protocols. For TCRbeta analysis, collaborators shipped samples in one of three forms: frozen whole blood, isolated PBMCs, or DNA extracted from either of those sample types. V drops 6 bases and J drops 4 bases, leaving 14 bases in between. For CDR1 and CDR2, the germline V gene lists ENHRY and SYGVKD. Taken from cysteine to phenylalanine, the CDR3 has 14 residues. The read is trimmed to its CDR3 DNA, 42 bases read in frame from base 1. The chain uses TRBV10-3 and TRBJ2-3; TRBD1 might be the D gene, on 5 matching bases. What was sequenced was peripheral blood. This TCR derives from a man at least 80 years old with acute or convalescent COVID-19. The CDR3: CAIRDSTEADTQYF. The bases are TGTGCCATCAGGGATTCGACAGAGGCAGATACGCAGTATTTT.